Presented here are 10 T cell receptor beta chains from one specimen sequenced in a study of OX40 agonist ivuxolimab in advanced cancers. Assay: immunoSEQ multiplex PCR; the TCRdb copy retains only in-frame clones and omits some. Of tens of thousands of clones in the sample, 90% were seen once. The material sequenced was CD4+ or CD8+ T cells sorted from blood, taken in a trial of the OX40 agonist ivuxolimab. Every receptor here comes from an adult with an advanced solid tumor such as melanoma, head and neck, liver or kidney cancer.

The chain is built from TRBV19 and TRBJ2-1, with 7 bases lining up with TRBD1. Germline CDR1 reads LNHDA; CDR2 reads SQIVND (reference sequence). The CDR3 runs 15 residues. The trim removed 5 bases at V and 2 bases at J, leaving 6 bases unmatched. The CDR3 bases are TGTGCCAGTAGTCCACAGGGGATAACCTACAATGAGCAGTTCTTC. Its translation is CASSPQGITYNEQFF.

V gene TRBV9 combines with J gene TRBJ2-2, with TRBD2 as a possible D gene (7 bases). CDR3 size: 16 residues. The germline V gene encodes CDR1 SGDLS and CDR2 YYNGEE. V was cut by 4 bases and J by 0 bases, with 13 bases left in between. Here the CDR3 DNA reads TGTGCCAGCAGCCCCGGGGGGCCGACGAACACCGGGGAGCTGTTTTTT. It codes for CASSPGGPTNTGELFF.

The V gene is TRBV30, the J gene TRBJ2-3; tentative D call: TRBD2 (6 bases). Germline CDR1 is GTSNPN and CDR2 is SVGIG (reference sequence). With 1 base removed from V and 0 bases from J, the gap between germline ends came to 20 bases. This CDR3 comprises 18 residues. The CDR3 DNA is TGTGCCTGGAGTGCGGGACTTCTGACGCGTACTAGCACAGATACGCAGTATTTT. Translated: CAWSAGLLTRTSTDTQYF. Filled out from reference TRBV30 and TRBJ2-3, the complete variable domain reads SQTIHQWPATLVQPVGSPLSLECTVEGTSNPNLYWYRQAAGRGLQLLFYSVGIGQISSEVPQNLSASRPQDRQFILSSKKLLLSDSGFYLCAWSAGLLTRTSTDTQYFGPGTRLTVL.

The V and J genes are TRBV7-3 and TRBJ1-1; TRBD1 might be the D (6 bases). The CDR3 has 14 amino acids. V lost 1 base and J 10 bases, leaving 16 bases between the germline ends. Germline assignment: CDR1 SGHTA and CDR2 FQGTGA. The CDR3 spells CASSLKGETLGAFF. In nucleotides, the CDR3 is TGTGCCAGCAGCTTAAAGGGGGAGACCCTTGGAGCTTTCTTT.

This clone was recorded once. The rearrangement links TRBV5-1 to TRBJ1-6; D gene uncertain. This CDR3 has 17 amino acids. V was clipped by 0 bases and J by 0 bases, with 10 bases between them. Germline CDR1 SGHRS, CDR2 YFSETQ. CDR3 in amino acids: CASSLDPSSSYNSPLHF. The CDR3, as DNA: TGCGCCAGCAGCTTGGATCCGTCGAGCTCCTATAATTCACCCCTCCACTTT.

The V call is TRBV4-3, the J call TRBJ2-3; 12 nucleotides agree with TRBD2. The CDR3 sequence is 16 residues long. V shed 0 bases, J shed 5 bases, and the junction held 3 bases outside the gene matches. Germline assignment: CDR1 LGHNA and CDR2 YSLEER. CDR3 residues: CASSQEWTSGVDTQYF. CDR3 coding DNA: TGCGCCAGCAGCCAAGAATGGACTAGCGGGGTAGATACGCAGTATTTT.

A note on this clone: The junction departs from the called germline gene at one end, perhaps through a read error. The chain joins TRBV5-4 to TRBJ2-3, with a tentative D call TRBD2 (5 bases). Germline-derived CDR1 and CDR2 are SGHNT and YYREEE (reference sequence). This CDR3 is built from 16 residues. The CDR3 protein is CASSWRVGPLHRYAVF. The CDR3 DNA reads as TGTGCCAGCAGCTGGCGGGTAGGACCCTTACACAGATACGCAGTATTT.

The genes are TRBV5-8 and TRBJ2-3; 14 bases match TRBD2. Trimming cost V 5 bases and J 6 bases; bases outside gene matches: 5. This CDR3 comprises 15 residues. CDR1 is SGHTS and CDR2 is YDEGEE in the germline V gene. CDR3 bases: TGTGCCAGCAGAGGGACTAGCGGGAGATACGATACGCAGTATTTT. Protein product: CASRGTSGRYDTQYF.

Here the CDR3 DNA reads TGCAGCGTTGAAGATCGAGCAGGGACGAACACCGGGGAGCTGTTTTTT. Protein product: CSVEDRAGTNTGELFF. This chain links TRBV29-1 with TRBJ2-2; D may be TRBD1 (5 bases). The CDR3 spans 16 residues. Trimming took off 0 bases at V and 0 bases at J, with 11 bases between the two ends. Germline values: CDR1 SQVTM, CDR2 ANQGSEA.

The chain couples TRBV30 to TRBJ1-2; tentative D call: TRBD1 (5 bases). Germline V CDR1 and CDR2: GTSNPN, SVGIG (reference sequence). The CDR3 totals 14 residues. The germline V and J ends were trimmed by 0 bases and 4 bases, with 12 bases remaining between them. CDR3 nucleotides: TGTGCCTGGAGTGTCCAGGGTGTGTCCTATGGCTACACCTTC. Translated: CAWSVQGVSYGYTF. Full variable domain (outside the CDR3, taken from reference TRBV30 and TRBJ1-2): SQTIHQWPATLVQPVGSPLSLECTVEGTSNPNLYWYRQAAGRGLQLLFYSVGIGQISSEVPQNLSASRPQDRQFILSSKKLLLSDSGFYLCAWSVQGVSYGYTFGSGTRLTVV.